This T cell receptor beta chain was recorded in a study of CD8 T cells in ankylosing spondylitis (dated 2017 in TCRdb). Regarding the research as a whole: To find TCR variants linked to disease, the study profiled T cell receptor beta repertoires in ankylosing spondylitis patients and healthy donors. In total, the full study cohort was made up of roughly 100 healthy donors and 25 or so ankylosing spondylitis patients. Samples of peripheral blood were taken, and for ankylosing spondylitis patients, synovial fluid was collected as well.

This clonotype was recorded only once. Its cognate antigen has yet to be identified. No qualities accompany the bases; no much larger clone lies one base away. One read offers little support. Broader findings and caveats from the paper: Some motif variants were previously reported in synovial fluid and blood of reactive arthritis patients, suggesting common disease-initiation mechanisms. The disease-linked clones showed a CD8+ phenotype and occurred at relatively low frequencies in peripheral blood. A TCR beta motif of fewer than 10 highly homologous amino acid variants appeared characteristic of blood from ankylosing spondylitis patients. According to the report, matched synovial fluid samples from ankylosing spondylitis patients were significantly enriched for the disease-linked clones.

The run used an Illumina HiSeq 2500. TCR beta libraries were prepared by quantitative 5'-RACE with molecular barcodes. Processing in the source paper ran as follows. A new computational method based on a probabilistic model of VDJ rearrangement was used to identify disease-linked TCR variants. The public reads were quality trimmed at Q25 with fastp and then assembled into clones with MiXCR by TCRdb, keeping productive beta chains. Rows matching on CDR3 protein sequence are summarized as one entry with the most common DNA and genes. The V and J calls follow TCRdb's processing rather than the paper's. This sample comprises a few hundred thousand distinct CDR3 sequences, 9.5% to 15% of them detected only once. The top ten clonotypes cover 6.8% of the sample. Via the germline V gene, CDR1 is SGHDT and CDR2 YYEEEE. V drops 0 bases and J drops 6 bases, leaving 12 bases in between. Reading from cysteine to phenylalanine, the CDR3 counts 15 amino acids. CDR3 DNA only is kept here, 45 bases in frame from base 1.

The sample comprised blood, either unsorted or a sorted T cell fraction (not recorded which). The chain uses TRBV5-6 and TRBJ2-2; a tentative D match to TRBD2 spans 5 bases. The receptor was isolated from a male donor with ankylosing spondylitis. The DNA sequence is as follows: TGTGCCAGCAGCTTGGGGTTCCGGGGTCCCGGGGAGCTGTTTTTT. The encoded protein is CASSLGFRGPGELFF.